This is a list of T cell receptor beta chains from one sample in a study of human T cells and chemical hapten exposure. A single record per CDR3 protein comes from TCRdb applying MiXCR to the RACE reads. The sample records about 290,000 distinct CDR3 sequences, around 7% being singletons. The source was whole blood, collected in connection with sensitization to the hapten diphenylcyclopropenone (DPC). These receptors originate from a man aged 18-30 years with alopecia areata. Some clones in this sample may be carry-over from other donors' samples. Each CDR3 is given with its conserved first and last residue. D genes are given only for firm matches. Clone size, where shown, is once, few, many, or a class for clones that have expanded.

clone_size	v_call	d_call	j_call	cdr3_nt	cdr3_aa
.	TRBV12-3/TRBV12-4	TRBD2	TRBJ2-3	TGTGCCAGCAGTTCCCTAGCGGGGGGGCTTGGTACGCAGTATTTT	CASSSLAGGLGTQYF
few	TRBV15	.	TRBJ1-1	TGTGCCACCAGCAGAGGACCTCAGCTCGGGATCACTGAAGCTTTCTTT	CATSRGPQLGITEAFF
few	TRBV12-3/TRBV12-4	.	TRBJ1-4	TGTGCCAGCAGTTTAGTGGTCAGGGCAACTAATGAAAAACTGTTTTTT	CASSLVVRATNEKLFF
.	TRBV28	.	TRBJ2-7	TGTGCCAGCAGTGCCTCTGGGACTGTCTCCTACGAGCAGTACTTC	CASSASGTVSYEQYF
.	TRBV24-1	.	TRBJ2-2	TGTGCCACCAGTCTCCCCGACAGAGCCACCGGGGAGCTGTTTTTT	CATSLPDRATGELFF
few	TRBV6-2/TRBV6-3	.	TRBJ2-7	TGTGCCAGCAGTTTGGCACAGCCCGGCTCCTACGAGCAGTACTTC	CASSLAQPGSYEQYF
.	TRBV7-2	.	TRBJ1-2	TGTGCCAGCAGCTTATCGCCGGCCTTTAATGGCTACACCTTC	CASSLSPAFNGYTF
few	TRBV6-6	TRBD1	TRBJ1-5	TGTGCCAGCCGATCCGACAGGGGGAATCAGCCCCAGCATTTT	CASRSDRGNQPQHF
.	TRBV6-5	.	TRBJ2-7	TGTGCCAGCAGTTACTCCCGCCAAACCTACGAGCAGTACTTC	CASSYSRQTYEQYF
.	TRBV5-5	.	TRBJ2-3	TGTGCCAGCAGCTTGTTTTCCACAGATACGCAGTATTTT	CASSLFSTDTQYF
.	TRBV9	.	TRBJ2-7	TGTGCCAGCAGCGTAGATCCACTTAGGGGCAGCGAGCAGTACTTC	CASSVDPLRGSEQYF
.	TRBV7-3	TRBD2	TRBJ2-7	TGTGCCAGCAGCTTGGTAGCGGGGGCTGGCGAGCAGTACTTC	CASSLVAGAGEQYF
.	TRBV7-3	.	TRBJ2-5	TGTGCCAGCTCTGGCGTGGCCGGAGAGACCCAGTACTTC	CASSGVAGETQYF
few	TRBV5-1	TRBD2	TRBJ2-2	TGCGCCAGCGAAGGAGCGGGGGAACCGAACACCGGGGAGCTGTTTTTT	CASEGAGEPNTGELFF
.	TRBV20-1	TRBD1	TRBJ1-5	TGCAGTGCTGCCGGACAGGGGCGCAATCAGCCCCAGCATTTT	CSAAGQGRNQPQHF
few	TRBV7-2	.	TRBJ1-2	TGTGCCAGCAGCGCCACCGGCGGGCGGGGGCTTAACTATGGCTACACCTTC	CASSATGGRGLNYGYTF
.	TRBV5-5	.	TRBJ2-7	TGTGCCAGCAGCTTGGACCCCCCCCACGAGCAGTACTTC	CASSLDPPHEQYF
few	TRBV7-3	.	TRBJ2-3	TGTGCCAGCAGTTCAGGGGGGACCATACCAGATACGCAGTATTTT	CASSSGGTIPDTQYF